This T cell receptor beta chain was documented in a study of monozygotic twins with inflammatory bowel disease (dated by TCRdb to between 2018 and 2021). Broadly, across the study: The full study comprised 28 monozygotic twin pairs: nine German pairs (four IBD-concordant, five IBD-discordant) and 19 IBD-discordant Danish pairs. Each individual had, on average, about 151 000 unique TCRalpha sequences and 181 000 unique TCRbeta sequences available for analysis. The search for disease-associated traits relied mainly on comparing IBD patients with their genetically identical healthy co-twins within discordant pairs. Paper-wide results and their limitations: Fewer clonotypes were shared with other individuals by IBD patients than by healthy twins, most markedly in patients showing signs of disease activity. Measured by the inverse Simpson index, TCRbeta repertoire diversity was lower in IBD patients than in their healthy co-twins. Concordant and discordant twins showed no difference in repertoire similarity, possibly because of limited statistical power. No single strong signal or clonotype linked to IBD turned up in the results, so the idea that one exists was not supported. Background noise and inter-individual variability may have been introduced into the repertoires by the differing immunosuppressive treatments among patients. The analysis was unable to tell different T cell subtypes apart.

The library was obtained by 5' RACE. For each TCR library, about 4,000 ng of total RNA was used. For each sample, cDNA was synthesized in eight separate reactions using SMARTScribe reverse transcriptase. During cDNA synthesis, unique molecular identifiers containing a 6-nucleotide sample barcode were introduced by template switching. TCRalpha and TCRbeta cDNA was amplified by two nested PCRs of about 15 and 9 cycles, with bead purification after each PCR. Before amplification, the cDNA was both treated with uracil DNA-glycosylase and purified with the QIAquick PCR purification kit. The second PCR was the step at which Illumina TruSeq-compatible adapters and sample-specific barcodes were added. TapeStation and Qubit were used to check library quality and concentration, and 5 ng of each library went into the pool. Sequencing of the pooled libraries was done on an Illumina HiSeq2500 single-index Rapid Run using custom sequencing primers and 2 x 100 bp reads. The published analysis was carried out like this. MiGEC version 1.2.6 was used for UMI-based consensus assembly, which corrected PCR and sequencing errors. V(D)J alignment, clonotype assembly and CDR3 extraction were performed with MiXCR version 2.1.1. Normalisation of gene usage, clonotype sharing and MAIT/NKT TCR abundance was achieved by analysing the top 1000, 10 000 and 20 000 clonotypes per sample. Diversity was computed as the inverse Simpson index with the vegan R package after downsampling to 27 000 UMIs. Paired Mann-Whitney U tests on discordant twin pairs were used, with Benjamini-Hochberg multiple-testing correction. The reads underwent TCRdb reprocessing, giving one record for each CDR3 protein sequence and no DNA. These V and J calls are TCRdb output, not the study's own analysis. Per the sample table, the count is some 170,000 distinct CDR3 sequences. The ten largest clonotypes hold roughly 2.6% of the sample.

The CDR3 has 14 amino acids, counting the end cysteine and phenylalanine. Only the protein sequence is given. CDR1 and CDR2, per the germline V gene, are SGHVS and FQNEAQ. From each donor, an approximately 2.5 ml peripheral blood sample was drawn into PAXgene tubes and stored at -80 degrees C. Without T cell sorting, total RNA was isolated from whole blood using the PAXgene blood miRNA kit on an automated QIAcube. Deep TCRalpha and TCRbeta repertoire profiling with unique molecular barcoding was performed on peripheral blood of monozygotic twin pairs concordant or discordant for inflammatory bowel disease. For every twin pair, smoking habits were documented, and each individual was categorised as a current, former or never smoker. To note about this clonotype: Its antigen is currently not known.

The TCR sequence derives from a human donor with ulcerative colitis or Crohn's disease, or a healthy co-twin of an affected twin (not recorded which). The receptor chain draws on TRBV7-8 and TRBJ2-5; TCRdb outputs TRBD2, but without DNA this stays unchecked. The specimen was blood. CDR3 loop: CASTTGASWETQYF.